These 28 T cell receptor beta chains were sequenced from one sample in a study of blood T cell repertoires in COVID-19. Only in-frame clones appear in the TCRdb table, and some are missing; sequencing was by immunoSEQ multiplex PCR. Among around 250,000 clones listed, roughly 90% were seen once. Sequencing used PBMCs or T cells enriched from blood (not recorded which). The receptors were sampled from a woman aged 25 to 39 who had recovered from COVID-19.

The CDR3: CASSEQGSSEQYF. The CDR3 DNA reads as TGTGCCAGTAGCGAACAGGGGAGCAGCGAGCAGTACTTC. The chain links TRBV19 to TRBJ2-7; the match to TRBD1 covers 7 bases. The V gene's germline CDR1 is LNHDA and CDR2 SQIVND (reference sequence). This CDR3 has 13 residues. Trimming at V came to 6 bases and at J to 6 bases, leaving 8 bases not matched to a gene.

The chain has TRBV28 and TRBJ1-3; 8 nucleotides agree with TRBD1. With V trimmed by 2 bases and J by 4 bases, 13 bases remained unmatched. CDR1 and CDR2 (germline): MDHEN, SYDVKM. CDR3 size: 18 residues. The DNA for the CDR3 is TGTGCCAGCAGTTTAACTTTGTGGTCAGGGGGCGGCGGAAACACCATATATTTT. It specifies CASSLTLWSGGGGNTIYF.

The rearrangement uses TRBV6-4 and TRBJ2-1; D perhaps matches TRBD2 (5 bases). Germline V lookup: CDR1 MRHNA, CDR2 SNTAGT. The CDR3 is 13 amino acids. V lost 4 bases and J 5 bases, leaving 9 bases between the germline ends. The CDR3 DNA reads TGTGCCAGCAGTGGGGGTAGCGACAATGAGCAGTTCTTC. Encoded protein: CASSGGSDNEQFF.

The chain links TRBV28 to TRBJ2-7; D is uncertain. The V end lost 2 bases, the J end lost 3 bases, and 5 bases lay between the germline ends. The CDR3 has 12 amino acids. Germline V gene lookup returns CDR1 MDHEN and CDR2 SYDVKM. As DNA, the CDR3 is TGTGCCAGCAGTTTAGGTAGCTACGAGCAGTACTTC. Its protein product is CASSLGSYEQYF.

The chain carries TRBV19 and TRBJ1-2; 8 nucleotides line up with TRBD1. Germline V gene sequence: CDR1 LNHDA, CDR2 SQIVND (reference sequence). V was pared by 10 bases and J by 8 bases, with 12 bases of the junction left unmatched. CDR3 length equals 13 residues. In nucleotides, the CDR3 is TGTGCCACCCTCACCGGGACAGGTGGCGGCTACACCTTC. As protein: CATLTGTGGGYTF.

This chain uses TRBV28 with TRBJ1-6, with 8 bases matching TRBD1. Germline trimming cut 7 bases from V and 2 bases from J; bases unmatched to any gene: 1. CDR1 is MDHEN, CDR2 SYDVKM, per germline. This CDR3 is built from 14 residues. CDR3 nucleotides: TGTGCCAGCACAGGGGGCGCCTATAATTCACCCCTCCACTTT. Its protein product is CASTGGAYNSPLHF.

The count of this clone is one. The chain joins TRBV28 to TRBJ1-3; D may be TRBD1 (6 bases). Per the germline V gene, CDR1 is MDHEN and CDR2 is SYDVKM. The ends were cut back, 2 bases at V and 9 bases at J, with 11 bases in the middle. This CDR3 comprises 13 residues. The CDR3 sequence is CASSLMGAPTIYF. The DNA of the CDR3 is TGTGCCAGCAGTTTAATGGGGGCGCCCACCATATATTTT.

The DNA for the CDR3 is TGTGCCAGCCTCCCGGGACAGGGTGGGTCACCCCTCCACTTT. Protein: CASLPGQGGSPLHF. The chain recombines TRBV28 with TRBJ1-6; 9 positions match TRBD1. CDR3 length equals 14 residues. Germline values: CDR1 MDHEN, CDR2 SYDVKM. V lost 8 bases to trimming and J lost 10 bases; unmatched junction nucleotides: 9.

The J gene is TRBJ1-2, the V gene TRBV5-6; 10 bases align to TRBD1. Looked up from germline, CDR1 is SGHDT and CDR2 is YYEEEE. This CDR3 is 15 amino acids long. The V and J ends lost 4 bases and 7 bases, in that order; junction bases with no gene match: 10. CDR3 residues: CASSPEGTGARGYTF. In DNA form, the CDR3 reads TGTGCCAGCAGCCCAGAGGGGACAGGGGCCCGTGGCTACACCTTC.

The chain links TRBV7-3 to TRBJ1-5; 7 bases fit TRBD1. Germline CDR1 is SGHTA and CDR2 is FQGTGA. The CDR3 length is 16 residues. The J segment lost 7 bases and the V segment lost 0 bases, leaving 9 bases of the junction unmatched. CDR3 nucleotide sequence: TGTGCCAGCAGCTTAACCGGCGGAGGGGGCAGGCAGCCCCAGCATTTT. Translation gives CASSLTGGGGRQPQHF.

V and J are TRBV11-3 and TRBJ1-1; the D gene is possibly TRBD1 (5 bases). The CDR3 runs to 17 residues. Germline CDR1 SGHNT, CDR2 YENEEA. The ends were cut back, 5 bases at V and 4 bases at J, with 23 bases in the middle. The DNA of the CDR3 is TGTGCCAGCAGCAATACGGAGGGGCTCGGGCGGGGCACTGAAGCTTTCTTT. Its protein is CASSNTEGLGRGTEAFF.

This CDR3 is CASSEGGVTNEKLFF. The DNA for the CDR3 is TGTGCCAGCAGTGAAGGGGGCGTTACTAATGAAAAACTGTTTTTT. The chain joins TRBV2 to TRBJ1-4, with D perhaps TRBD1 (5 bases). From germline, CDR1 is SNHLY and CDR2 FYNNEI. V gave up 1 base and J gave up 2 bases, with 8 bases separating them. The CDR3 contains 15 residues.

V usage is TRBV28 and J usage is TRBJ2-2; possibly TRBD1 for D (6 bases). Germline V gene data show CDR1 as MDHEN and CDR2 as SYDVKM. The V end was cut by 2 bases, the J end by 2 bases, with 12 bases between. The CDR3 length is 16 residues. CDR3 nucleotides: TGTGCCAGCAGTTTAGGAGACAGGCTAAACACCGGGGAGCTGTTTTTT. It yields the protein CASSLGDRLNTGELFF. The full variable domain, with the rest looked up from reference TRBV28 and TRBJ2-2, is DVKVTQSSRYLVKRTGEKVFLECVQDMDHENMFWYRQDPGLGLRLIYFSYDVKMKEKGDIPEGYSVSREKKERFSLILESASTNQTSMYLCASSLGDRLNTGELFFGEGSRLTVL.

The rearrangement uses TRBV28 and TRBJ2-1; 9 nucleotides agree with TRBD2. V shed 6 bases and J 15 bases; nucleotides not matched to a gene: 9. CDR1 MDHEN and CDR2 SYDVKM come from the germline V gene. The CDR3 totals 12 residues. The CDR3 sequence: CASSPGGGEWFF. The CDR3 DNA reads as TGTGCCAGCAGCCCCGGCGGGGGGGAGTGGTTCTTC.

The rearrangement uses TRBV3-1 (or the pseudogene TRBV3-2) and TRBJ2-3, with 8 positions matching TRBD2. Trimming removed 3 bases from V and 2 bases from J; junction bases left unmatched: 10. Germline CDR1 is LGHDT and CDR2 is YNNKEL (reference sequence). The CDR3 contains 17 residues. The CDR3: CASSHFGGDCYTDTQYF. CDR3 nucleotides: TGTGCCAGCAGCCATTTCGGGGGGGACTGTTACACAGATACGCAGTATTTT.

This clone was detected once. CDR3 bases: TGCGCCAGCAGCCTTAGGCTAGCGGGGTCCTACAATGAGCAGTTCTTC. It specifies CASSLRLAGSYNEQFF. The chain uses TRBV4-3 and TRBJ2-1; TRBD2 aligns across 9 bases. Germline CDR1 is LGHNA and CDR2 is YSLEER. Trimming removed 4 bases from V and 1 base from J; junction bases left unmatched: 5. This CDR3 region has 16 residues.

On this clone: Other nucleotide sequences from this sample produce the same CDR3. In DNA form, the CDR3 reads TGTGCCAGCTCACCGGACAGGGACACTGAAGCTTTCTTT. This encodes CASSPDRDTEAFF. This chain links TRBV18 with TRBJ1-1, with 8 bases lining up with TRBD1. The length of the CDR3 is 13 residues. Germline V gives CDR1 KGHSH, CDR2 LQKENI. The V and J ends lost 3 bases and 3 bases, in that order; junction bases with no gene match: 0.

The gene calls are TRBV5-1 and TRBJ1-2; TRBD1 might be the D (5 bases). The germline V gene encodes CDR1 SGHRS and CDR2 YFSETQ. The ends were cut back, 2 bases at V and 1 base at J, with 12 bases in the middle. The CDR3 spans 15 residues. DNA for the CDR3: TGCGCCAGCAGCTTTAACCCCGACAGTAACTATGGCTACACCTTC. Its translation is CASSFNPDSNYGYTF.

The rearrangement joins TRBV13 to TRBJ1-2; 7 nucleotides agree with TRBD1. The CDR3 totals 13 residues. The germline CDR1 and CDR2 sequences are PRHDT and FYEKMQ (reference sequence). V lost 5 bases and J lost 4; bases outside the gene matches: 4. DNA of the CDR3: TGTGCCAGCAGCGCCGGGACAGCCTATGGCTACACCTTC. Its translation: CASSAGTAYGYTF.

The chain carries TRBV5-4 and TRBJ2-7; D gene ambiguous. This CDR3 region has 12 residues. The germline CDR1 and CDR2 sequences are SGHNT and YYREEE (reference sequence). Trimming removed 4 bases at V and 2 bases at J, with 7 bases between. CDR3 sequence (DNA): TGTGCCAGCAGCACCACTACCTACGAGCAGTACTTC. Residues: CASSTTTYEQYF.

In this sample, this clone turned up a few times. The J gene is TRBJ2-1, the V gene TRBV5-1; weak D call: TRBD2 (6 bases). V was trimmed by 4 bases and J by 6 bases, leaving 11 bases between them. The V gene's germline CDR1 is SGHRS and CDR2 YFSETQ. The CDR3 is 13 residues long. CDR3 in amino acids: CASSPGLTNEQFF. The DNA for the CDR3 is TGCGCCAGCAGCCCCGGACTAACCAATGAGCAGTTCTTC.

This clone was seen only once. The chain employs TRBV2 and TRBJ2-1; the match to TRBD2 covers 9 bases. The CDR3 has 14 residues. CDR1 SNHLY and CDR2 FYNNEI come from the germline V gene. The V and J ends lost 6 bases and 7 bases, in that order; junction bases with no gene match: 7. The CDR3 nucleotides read TGTGCCAGCAGGTTAGCGGGAGCGGGAAATGAGCAGTTCTTC. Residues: CASRLAGAGNEQFF.

The CDR3, as DNA: TGTGCCAGCAGCTTATCGGACAGTGATTACGAGCAGTACTTC. Its protein product is CASSLSDSDYEQYF. The chain couples TRBV13 to TRBJ2-7, with a tentative D call TRBD1 (6 bases). Germline V gene data show CDR1 as PRHDT and CDR2 as FYEKMQ (reference sequence). V gave up 2 bases and J gave up 4 bases, with 12 bases separating them. The CDR3 is 14 amino acids.

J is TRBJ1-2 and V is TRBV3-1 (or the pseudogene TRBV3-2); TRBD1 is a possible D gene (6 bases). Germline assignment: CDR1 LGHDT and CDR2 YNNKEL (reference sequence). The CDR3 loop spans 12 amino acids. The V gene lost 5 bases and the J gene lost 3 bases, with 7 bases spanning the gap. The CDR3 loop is CASSRQDYGYTF. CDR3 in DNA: TGTGCCAGCAGCAGACAGGACTATGGCTACACCTTC.

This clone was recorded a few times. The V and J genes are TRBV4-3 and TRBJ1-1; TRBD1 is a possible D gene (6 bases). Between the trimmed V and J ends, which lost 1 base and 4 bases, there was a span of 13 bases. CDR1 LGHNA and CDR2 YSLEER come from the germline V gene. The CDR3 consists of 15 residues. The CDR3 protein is CASSQVTGSSTEAFF. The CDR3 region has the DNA TGCGCCAGCAGCCAAGTAACAGGGTCGAGCACTGAAGCTTTCTTT.

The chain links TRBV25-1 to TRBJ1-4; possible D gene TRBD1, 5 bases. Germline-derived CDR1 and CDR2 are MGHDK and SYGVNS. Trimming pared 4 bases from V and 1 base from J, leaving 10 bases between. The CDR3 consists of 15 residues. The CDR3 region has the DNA TGTGCCAGCAGTGCTCTCAGGGAAACTAATGAAAAACTGTTTTTT. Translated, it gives CASSALRETNEKLFF.

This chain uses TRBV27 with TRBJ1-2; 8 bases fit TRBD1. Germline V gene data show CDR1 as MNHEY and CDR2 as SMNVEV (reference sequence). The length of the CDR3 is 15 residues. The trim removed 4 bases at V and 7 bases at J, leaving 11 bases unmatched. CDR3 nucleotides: TGTGCCAGCAGTTCCTGGTTGGGGACAGGTTCTGGCTACACCTTC. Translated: CASSSWLGTGSGYTF.

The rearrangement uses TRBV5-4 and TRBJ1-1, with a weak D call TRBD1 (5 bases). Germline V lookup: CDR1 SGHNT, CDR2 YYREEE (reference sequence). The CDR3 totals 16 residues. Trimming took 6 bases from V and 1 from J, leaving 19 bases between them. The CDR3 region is CASTKRGGQKNTEAFF. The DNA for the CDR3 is TGTGCCAGCACGAAAAGGGGCGGTCAGAAGAACACTGAAGCTTTCTTT.